Listed here are 12 T cell receptor beta chains from one sample, sequenced in a study of PD-L1 blockade in urothelial cancer. The time point is: peripheral blood 6 weeks after treatment start. Only in-frame clones appear in the TCRdb table, and some are missing; sequencing was by immunoSEQ multiplex PCR. The table records about 29,000 clones, 84% of them present only once. Here the sequenced sample was PBMCs, taken around atezolizumab (anti-PD-L1) treatment. These receptors were taken from a man in his 70s with urothelial cancer.

CDR3 sequence reads: CASSLGQQETQYF. The CDR3 DNA sequence: TGTGCCAGCAGTTTGGGACAGCAAGAGACCCAGTACTTC. The V call is TRBV6-1, the J call TRBJ2-5; 7 bases agree with TRBD1. Trimming cost V 5 bases and J 2 bases; bases outside gene matches: 2. CDR1 is MNHNS and CDR2 is SASEGT in the germline V gene. CDR3 length: 13 amino acids.

The rearrangement uses TRBV19 and TRBJ2-3; TRBD1 agrees at 8 bases. This CDR3 has 16 amino acids. CDR1 and CDR2 (germline): LNHDA, SQIVND (reference sequence). Unmatched junction bases numbered 10, after V lost 5 bases and J lost 3 bases. The CDR3 here is CASSPGQGGYTDTQYF. In DNA, the CDR3 is TGTGCCAGTAGTCCAGGACAGGGTGGTTATACAGATACGCAGTATTTT.

V usage is TRBV9 and J usage is TRBJ1-2; 7 bases are shared with TRBD1. There are 15 residues in the CDR3. CDR1 SGDLS and CDR2 YYNGEE come from the germline V gene. Germline trimming cut 4 bases from V and 4 bases from J; bases unmatched to any gene: 10. The CDR3 loop reads CASSPMQGGSYGYTF. CDR3 DNA sequence: TGTGCCAGCAGCCCGATGCAGGGGGGAAGCTATGGCTACACCTTC.

This clone appeared a single time. As DNA, the CDR3 is TGTGCCAGTAGTCCCCGGGACAGGGCTACTAGAGGCTACACCTTC. Protein: CASSPRDRATRGYTF. The chain recombines TRBV19 with TRBJ1-2, with 9 bases that match TRBD1. The V segment lost 5 bases and the J segment 8 bases; nucleotides outside the gene matches: 12. The CDR3 consists of 15 residues. Germline V gene data show CDR1 as LNHDA and CDR2 as SQIVND (reference sequence). Full variable domain (outside the CDR3, taken from reference TRBV19 and TRBJ1-2): DGGITQSPKYLFRKEGQNVTLSCEQNLNHDAMYWYRQDPGQGLRLIYYSQIVNDFQKGDIAEGYSVSREKKESFPLTVTSAQKNPTAFYLCASSPRDRATRGYTFGSGTRLTVV.

V usage is TRBV28 and J usage is TRBJ1-5; TRBD1 might be the D (6 bases). V was cut by 6 bases and J by 4 bases, with 16 bases left in between. This CDR3 contains 15 residues. Germline-derived CDR1 and CDR2 are MDHEN and SYDVKM. Here the CDR3 reads CASSRDRRQNQPQHF. DNA of the CDR3: TGTGCCAGCAGCCGTGACAGGCGGCAGAATCAGCCCCAGCATTTT.

This chain connects TRBV7-9 to TRBJ1-3; no firm D call. The germline CDR1 and CDR2 sequences are SEHNR and FQNEAQ (reference sequence). V was cut by 0 bases and J by 2 bases, with 5 bases left in between. The CDR3 has 14 amino acids. For the CDR3, the DNA is TGTGCCAGCAGCTTAGCAGCTACTGGAAACACCATATATTTT. Translation: CASSLAATGNTIYF.

This clone has a single count. This chain joins TRBV28 and TRBJ2-2, with 9 bases fitting TRBD1. V dropped 8 bases and J dropped 3; count of bases not matched to a gene: 4. The germline V gene encodes CDR1 MDHEN and CDR2 SYDVKM. CDR3 size: 14 residues. CDR3 loop: CASLGTGYTGELFF. The CDR3 DNA reads TGTGCCAGCTTGGGGACAGGGTACACCGGGGAGCTGTTTTTT.

This clone was observed a few times. The chain links TRBV18 to TRBJ1-2; TRBD1 aligns across 8 bases. Germline CDR1 KGHSH, CDR2 LQKENI. CDR3 length: 16 amino acids. The ends lost 3 bases at V and 4 bases at J; junction bases unmatched: 10. The chain's CDR3 is CASSPQTGEGGYGYTF. In DNA, the CDR3 is TGTGCCAGCTCACCCCAGACAGGGGAAGGGGGCTATGGCTACACCTTC.

The rearrangement uses TRBV7-3 and TRBJ2-2; TRBD2 matches at 8 bases. The CDR3 spans 16 residues. Trimming cost V 3 bases and J 6 bases; bases outside gene matches: 9. CDR1 and CDR2 (germline): SGHTA, FQGTGA. The CDR3 DNA follows: TGTGCCAGCAGCTTTGCGGGACTAGTTCTCCCCGGGGAGCTGTTTTTT. Translated: CASSFAGLVLPGELFF.

The chain uses TRBV7-9 and TRBJ2-7, with TRBD2 identical over 10 bases. The V and J ends lost 5 bases and 2 bases, in that order; junction bases with no gene match: 6. Germline V gene lookup returns CDR1 SEHNR and CDR2 FQNEAQ (reference sequence). This CDR3 comprises 15 residues. The CDR3 region is CASSPGLAEPYEQYF. DNA of the CDR3: TGTGCCAGCAGCCCTGGACTAGCGGAACCCTACGAGCAGTACTTC. Drawing the rest from reference TRBV7-9 and TRBJ2-7, the complete variable domain is DTGVSQNPRHKITKRGQNVTFRCDPISEHNRLYWYRQTLGQGPEFLTYFQNEAQLEKSRLLSDRFSAERPKGSFSTLEIQRTEQGDSAMYLCASSPGLAEPYEQYFGPGTRLTVT.

V and J are TRBV6-5 and TRBJ1-2; D remains ambiguous. The V gene lost 6 bases and the J gene lost 4 bases, with 9 bases spanning the gap. Per the germline V gene, CDR1 is MNHEY and CDR2 is SVGAGI. This CDR3 contains 12 residues. DNA for the CDR3: TGTGCCAGCAGCGACGGGGTCTATGGCTACACCTTC. Translation: CASSDGVYGYTF.

This clone was observed once. The chain recombines TRBV5-1 with TRBJ1-4, with a weak D call TRBD1 (6 bases). This CDR3 has 14 residues. The V end was cut by 7 bases, the J end by 1 base, with 11 bases between. CDR1 is SGHRS and CDR2 is YFSETQ in the germline V gene. The CDR3 loop reads CASGKQGTNEKLFF. As DNA, the CDR3 is TGCGCCAGCGGCAAACAGGGAACTAATGAAAAACTGTTTTTT.